This T cell receptor (beta chain) was recovered during a study of blood T cells in healthy people across ages. Notes on the study in general: Not knowing donor CMV status may have confounded expanded clonotype changes.

A second PCR, run for roughly 7 to 11 cycles, used a sample-barcoded 5' primer plus a J-beta primer mix. The authors tagged each cDNA molecule using a template-switch adaptor with 12 random nucleotides. Each sample provided no less than 2.5 million CDR3-containing paired-end reads. TCRdb independently ran MiXCR on the 5' RACE reads; one entry per CDR3 protein. The data contain roughly 570,000 distinct CDR3 sequences, 25% to 30% of them seen just once; the ten biggest clones take up about 18%. This clonotype appeared a few times. Its antigen is not known. Germline values: CDR1 DFQATT, CDR2 SNEGSKA (reference sequence). The CDR3 has 16 residues. V trimming: 6 bases; J trimming: 7 bases; junction bases outside the gene matches: 19.

The J gene is TRBJ2-5, the V gene TRBV20-1; 8 positions agree with TRBD1. The clonotype comes from a woman aged 70-85 years in good health. The sample comprised blood. DNA of the CDR3: TGCAGTGCAAAGACCTACGCAGGGGGCAAAGAGGGGACCCAGTACTTC. It translates to CSAKTYAGGKEGTQYF.